This entry lists 21 T cell receptor beta chains sequenced from one sample in a study of T cell changes during pregnancy in multiple sclerosis. Measured with immunoSEQ multiplex PCR; TCRdb has only the in-frame clones, and not every one. Of 69,000 or so clones listed, roughly nine tenths are singletons. The source material was CD4+ T cells from peripheral blood mononuclear cells, sampled in the third trimester of pregnancy. The source of these receptors is a female donor in good health, enrolled as a control in a pregnancy study.

The rearrangement uses TRBV19 and TRBJ1-6; 8 nucleotides agree with TRBD1. The CDR3 contains 13 residues. J was trimmed by 7 bases and V by 7 bases; bases with no gene match: 3. The germline CDR1 and CDR2 sequences are LNHDA and SQIVND (reference sequence). The CDR3 coding sequence is TGTGCCAGTACGAACAGGGGGAATTCACCCCTCCACTTT. Its translation: CASTNRGNSPLHF.

The V gene is TRBV2, the J gene TRBJ1-1, with D possibly being TRBD1 (5 bases). The V gene lost 6 bases and the J gene lost 2 bases, with 13 bases spanning the gap. The germline V gene encodes CDR1 SNHLY and CDR2 FYNNEI. The CDR3 totals 14 residues. The CDR3 here is CASSADTLNTEAFF. The CDR3 bases are TGTGCCAGCAGCGCGGACACGCTAAACACTGAAGCTTTCTTT.

This clone was found once. The genes are TRBV5-4 and TRBJ1-3, with 9 bases lining up with TRBD1. V was pared by 0 bases and J by 2 bases, with 0 bases of the junction left unmatched. Germline V gene sequence: CDR1 SGHNT, CDR2 YYREEE (reference sequence). The CDR3 is 15 residues long. CDR3 DNA: TGTGCCAGCAGCTTGGACAGGGGGCCTGGAAACACCATATATTTT. This sequence encodes CASSLDRGPGNTIYF. Combining the CDR3 with reference TRBV5-4 and TRBJ1-3 gives the whole variable domain ETGVTQSPTHLIKTRGQQVTLRCSSQSGHNTVSWYQQALGQGPQFIFQYYREEENGRGNFPPRFSGLQFPNYSSELNVNALELDDSALYLCASSLDRGPGNTIYFGEGSWLTVV.

The V call is TRBV19, the J call TRBJ2-7; tentatively, D is TRBD2 (6 bases). The germline V gene encodes CDR1 LNHDA and CDR2 SQIVND (reference sequence). V was pared by 4 bases and J by 2 bases, with 12 bases between. CDR3 length equals 14 residues. Written as DNA, the CDR3 is TGTGCCAGTAGTAAGGAGGGGACTGCCTACGAGCAGTACTTC. Its translation: CASSKEGTAYEQYF.

The rearrangement links TRBV6-5 to TRBJ1-1; 8 nucleotides align to TRBD1. J lost 2 bases, V lost 6 bases, and 5 bases had no gene match. CDR3 length: 14 amino acids. Looked up from germline, CDR1 is MNHEY and CDR2 is SVGAGI. The CDR3 region has the DNA TGTGCCAGCAGCACCGACAGGGGCAACACTGAAGCTTTCTTT. The encoded protein is CASSTDRGNTEAFF.

This chain joins TRBV7-2 and TRBJ1-2, with 7 bases matching TRBD1. Germline V gives CDR1 SGHTA, CDR2 FQGNSA. The CDR3 covers 15 residues. Unmatched junction bases numbered 15, after V lost 5 bases and J lost 9 bases. The CDR3: CASSPTPRGQGSYTF. The CDR3 nucleotides are TGTGCCAGCAGCCCCACCCCGAGGGGGCAAGGGAGCTACACCTTC.

This chain connects TRBV19 to TRBJ1-5; 7 bases are shared with TRBD1. After removal of 0 bases from V and 3 bases from J, the junction contained 8 bases not matched to a gene. Looked up from germline, CDR1 is LNHDA and CDR2 is SQIVND (reference sequence). This CDR3 region has 17 residues. The CDR3: CASSIEGGQFYNQPQHF. CDR3 in DNA: TGTGCCAGTAGTATAGAAGGGGGACAGTTTTACAATCAGCCCCAGCATTTT.

The chain's CDR3 is CASSHPDPRSGARYNEQFF. The CDR3 DNA reads TGCGCCAGCAGCCACCCCGACCCTAGAAGCGGGGCTAGATACAATGAGCAGTTCTTC. The rearrangement joins TRBV4-1 to TRBJ2-1, with 7 bases lining up with TRBD2. The CDR3 has 19 residues. Per germline, CDR1 MGHRA and CDR2 YSYEKL. V lost 3 bases and J lost 4; bases outside the gene matches: 18.

The rearrangement joins TRBV30 to TRBJ1-2, with 9 bases lining up with TRBD1. Unmatched junction bases numbered 12, after V lost 1 base and J lost 9 bases. The CDR3 loop spans 15 amino acids. The germline gives CDR1 GTSNPN, CDR2 SVGIG (reference sequence). Here the CDR3 DNA reads TGTGCCTGGAGTGATCCGGGACAGGGATATAGGAGCTACACCTTC. It specifies CAWSDPGQGYRSYTF.

The genes are TRBV30 and TRBJ2-1, with D perhaps matching TRBD2 (6 bases). V dropped 0 bases and J dropped 10 bases, with 16 bases sitting between them. This CDR3 comprises 14 residues. Germline V gene sequence: CDR1 GTSNPN, CDR2 SVGIG (reference sequence). The CDR3 DNA sequence: TGTGCCTGGAGTGTAGGACTAAATTACCGGGAGCAGTTCTTC. This gives the protein CAWSVGLNYREQFF.

The gene calls are TRBV11-3 and TRBJ1-1; 12 nucleotides agree with TRBD1. The CDR3 runs to 15 residues. V was pared by 4 bases and J by 4 bases, with 4 bases of the junction left unmatched. The germline gives CDR1 SGHNT, CDR2 YENEEA. CDR3 sequence (DNA): TGTGCCAGCAGCTCGGGACAGGGGGCAAGCACTGAAGCTTTCTTT. Translation: CASSSGQGASTEAFF.

This clone has just one count. The gene calls are TRBV7-4 and TRBJ2-1; TRBD1 agrees at 8 bases. Unmatched junction bases numbered 8, after V lost 5 bases and J lost 2 bases. CDR1 and CDR2 from the germline V gene are SGHVT and SQSDAQ. The CDR3 is 16 amino acids. The CDR3 region has the DNA TGTGCCAGCAGCGCGGCCGGGACAGGCGCCTACAATGAGCAGTTCTTC. This encodes CASSAAGTGAYNEQFF.

The chain combines TRBV19 with TRBJ2-7, with 9 bases that match TRBD1. Germline CDR1 reads LNHDA; CDR2 reads SQIVND (reference sequence). The V gene end was trimmed by 6 bases and the J gene end by 3 bases; junction bases not matched to a gene: 9. This CDR3 is 15 amino acids long. Here the CDR3 reads CASRGRDRGDYEQYF. The CDR3 DNA reads TGTGCCAGTAGGGGGAGAGACAGGGGGGACTACGAGCAGTACTTC. Combining the CDR3 with reference TRBV19 and TRBJ2-7 gives the whole variable domain DGGITQSPKYLFRKEGQNVTLSCEQNLNHDAMYWYRQDPGQGLRLIYYSQIVNDFQKGDIAEGYSVSREKKESFPLTVTSAQKNPTAFYLCASRGRDRGDYEQYFGPGTRLTVT.

CDR3: CAISATDRVDQPQHF. The CDR3 DNA sequence: TGTGCCATCAGCGCTACCGACAGGGTCGATCAGCCCCAGCATTTT. The chain links TRBV10-3 to TRBJ1-5; 7 bases agree with TRBD1. CDR3 size: 15 residues. The V gene end was trimmed by 6 bases and the J gene end by 5 bases; junction bases not matched to a gene: 10. Germline lookup yields CDR1 ENHRY and CDR2 SYGVKD.

V gene TRBV15 combines with J gene TRBJ1-5; possible D gene TRBD1, 6 bases. This CDR3 region has 15 residues. Germline V gene lookup returns CDR1 LNHNV and CDR2 YYDKDF (reference sequence). Trimming pared 6 bases from V and 6 bases from J, leaving 18 bases between. The CDR3 loop reads CATSLAGGGGQPQHF. CDR3 DNA: TGTGCCACCAGTTTGGCCGGGGGGGGCGGTCAGCCCCAGCATTTT.

V is TRBV6-5 and J is TRBJ1-6, with TRBD1 identical over 7 bases. Germline CDR1 is MNHEY and CDR2 is SVGAGI. CDR3 length: 16 amino acids. V trimming: 0 bases; J trimming: 7 bases; junction bases outside the gene matches: 6. The CDR3 loop is CASSYSFPGQNSPLHF. DNA for the CDR3: TGTGCCAGCAGTTACTCGTTCCCGGGACAGAATTCACCCCTCCACTTT.

The chain has TRBV11-3 and TRBJ2-7; D not resolved. Germline CDR1 and CDR2: SGHNT and YENEEA. V gave up 2 bases and J gave up 3 bases, with 11 bases separating them. CDR3 length: 14 residues. CDR3 protein: CASSLKGVFYEQYF. CDR3 bases: TGTGCCAGCAGCTTAAAAGGAGTCTTCTACGAGCAGTACTTC. The entire variable domain, with the rest obtained from reference TRBV11-3 and TRBJ2-7, is as follows: EAGVVQSPRYKIIEKKQPVAFWCNPISGHNTLYWYLQNLGQGPELLIRYENEEAVDDSQLPKDRFSAERLKGVDSTLKIQPAELGDSAVYLCASSLKGVFYEQYFGPGTRLTVT.

The J gene is TRBJ2-7, the V gene TRBV23-1; 7 bases fit TRBD1. TRBV23-1 is filed as an ORF, its function uncertain. The CDR3 is 17 residues long. Unmatched junction bases numbered 12, after V lost 0 bases and J lost 4 bases. CDR3 bases: TGCGCCAGCAGTCAATCGACCCTCGCAGAGGGACAGTACGAGCAGTACTTC. Its protein product is CASSQSTLAEGQYEQYF.

The gene calls are TRBV4-2 and TRBJ1-3; 8 nucleotides agree with TRBD1. The V gene end was trimmed by 4 bases and the J gene end by 2 bases; junction bases not matched to a gene: 16. The germline V gene encodes CDR1 LGHNA and CDR2 YNFKEQ. This CDR3 is 19 amino acids long. This CDR3 is CASSLRGPGTAITGNTIYF. The CDR3 nucleotides read TGTGCCAGCAGCCTCAGGGGGCCAGGGACGGCAATTACTGGAAACACCATATATTTT.

This clone appeared once. The chain links TRBV6-1 to TRBJ2-6; 8 bases are a match to TRBD1. Trimming at V came to 4 bases and at J to 2 bases, leaving 7 bases not matched to a gene. This CDR3 comprises 17 residues. Germline CDR1 is MNHNS and CDR2 is SASEGT. The CDR3 is CASSGGQGRPGANVLTF. In DNA, the CDR3 is TGTGCCAGCAGTGGAGGACAGGGTAGACCTGGGGCCAACGTCCTGACTTTC.

A few counts support this clone. The chain is built from TRBV7-9 and TRBJ1-2, with 7 bases aligning to TRBD1. Germline loops: CDR1 SEHNR, CDR2 FQNEAQ (reference sequence). This CDR3 comprises 14 residues. V trimming: 5 bases; J trimming: 2 bases; junction bases outside the gene matches: 5. CDR3 sequence reads: CASSAEGQNYGYTF. CDR3 DNA: TGTGCCAGCAGCGCAGAGGGACAGAACTATGGCTACACCTTC.